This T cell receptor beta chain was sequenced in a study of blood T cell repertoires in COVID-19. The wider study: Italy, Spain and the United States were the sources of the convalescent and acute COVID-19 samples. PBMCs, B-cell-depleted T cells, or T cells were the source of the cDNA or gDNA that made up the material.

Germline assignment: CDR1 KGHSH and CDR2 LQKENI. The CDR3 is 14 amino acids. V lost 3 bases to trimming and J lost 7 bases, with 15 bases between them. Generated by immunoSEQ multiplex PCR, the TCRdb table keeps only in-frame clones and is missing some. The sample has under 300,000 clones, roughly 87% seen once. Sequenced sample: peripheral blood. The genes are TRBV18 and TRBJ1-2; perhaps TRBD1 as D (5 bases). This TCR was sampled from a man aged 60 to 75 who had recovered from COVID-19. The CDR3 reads CASSPGLPNGGYTF. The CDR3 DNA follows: TGTGCCAGCTCACCGGGACTCCCTAATGGTGGCTACACCTTC. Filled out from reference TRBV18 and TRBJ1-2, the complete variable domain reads NAGVMQNPRHLVRRRGQEARLRCSPMKGHSHVYWYRQLPEEGLKFMVYLQKENIIDESGMPKERFSAEFPKEGPSILRIQQVVRGDSAAYFCASSPGLPNGGYTFGSGTRLTVV.